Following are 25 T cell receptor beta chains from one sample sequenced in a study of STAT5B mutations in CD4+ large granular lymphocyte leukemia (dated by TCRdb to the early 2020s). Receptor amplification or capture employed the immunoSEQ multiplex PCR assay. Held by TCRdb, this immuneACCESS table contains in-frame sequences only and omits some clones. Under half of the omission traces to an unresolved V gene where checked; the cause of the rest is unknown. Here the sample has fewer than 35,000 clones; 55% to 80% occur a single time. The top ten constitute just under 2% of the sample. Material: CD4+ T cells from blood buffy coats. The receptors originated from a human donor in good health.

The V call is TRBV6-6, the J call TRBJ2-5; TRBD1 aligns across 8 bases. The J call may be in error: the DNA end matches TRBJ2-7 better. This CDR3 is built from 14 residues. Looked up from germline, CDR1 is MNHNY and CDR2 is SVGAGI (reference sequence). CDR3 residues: CASRRTGSPHEQYF. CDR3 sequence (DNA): TGTGCCAGCAGGAGGACAGGGAGTCCCCACGAGCAGTACTTC.

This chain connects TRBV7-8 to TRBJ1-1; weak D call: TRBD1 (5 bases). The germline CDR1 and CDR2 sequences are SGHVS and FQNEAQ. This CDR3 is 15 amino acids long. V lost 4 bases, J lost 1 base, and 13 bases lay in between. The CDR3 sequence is CASSWGGSRNTEAFF. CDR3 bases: TGTGCCAGCAGCTGGGGCGGCAGTAGGAACACTGAAGCTTTCTTT. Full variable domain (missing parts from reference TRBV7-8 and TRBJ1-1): GAGVSQSPRYKVAKRGQDVALRCDPISGHVSLFWYQQALGQGPEFLTYFQNEAQLDKSGLPSDRFFAERPEGSVSTLKIQRTQQEDSAVYLCASSWGGSRNTEAFFGQGTRLTVV.

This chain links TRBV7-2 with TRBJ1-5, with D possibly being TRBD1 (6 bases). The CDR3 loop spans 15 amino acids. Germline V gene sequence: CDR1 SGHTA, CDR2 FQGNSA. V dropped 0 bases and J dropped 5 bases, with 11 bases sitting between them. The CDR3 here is CASSLAGGPYQPQHF. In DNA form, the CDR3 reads TGTGCCAGCAGCTTAGCGGGGGGCCCCTATCAGCCCCAGCATTTT.

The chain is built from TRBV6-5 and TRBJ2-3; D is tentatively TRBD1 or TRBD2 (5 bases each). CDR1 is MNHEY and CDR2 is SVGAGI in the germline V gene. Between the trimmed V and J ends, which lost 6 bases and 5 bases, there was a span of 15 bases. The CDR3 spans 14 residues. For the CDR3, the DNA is TGTGCCAGCAGCAGACTCGGGGCCCTAGATACGCAGTATTTT. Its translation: CASSRLGALDTQYF.

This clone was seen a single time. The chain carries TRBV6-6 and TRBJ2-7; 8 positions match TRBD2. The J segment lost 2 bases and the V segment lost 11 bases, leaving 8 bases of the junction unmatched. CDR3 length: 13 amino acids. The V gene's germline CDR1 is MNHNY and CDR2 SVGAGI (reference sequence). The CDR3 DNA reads TGTGCCGCCCACACGGGGGGGCCCTACGAGCAGTACTTC. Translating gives CAAHTGGPYEQYF.

CDR3 sequence (DNA): TGTGCCAGCAGCCTCCTCTCCGCGAACACCGGGGAGCTGTTTTTT. It is translated as CASSLLSANTGELFF. V is TRBV7-8 and J is TRBJ2-2; D is unresolved. Trimming left V 5 bases short and J 0 bases short, with 10 bases between. The CDR3 is 15 residues long. CDR1 and CDR2 (germline): SGHVS, FQNEAQ. Full variable domain (rest looked up from reference TRBV7-8 and TRBJ2-2): GAGVSQSPRYKVAKRGQDVALRCDPISGHVSLFWYQQALGQGPEFLTYFQNEAQLDKSGLPSDRFFAERPEGSVSTLKIQRTQQEDSAVYLCASSLLSANTGELFFGEGSRLTVL.

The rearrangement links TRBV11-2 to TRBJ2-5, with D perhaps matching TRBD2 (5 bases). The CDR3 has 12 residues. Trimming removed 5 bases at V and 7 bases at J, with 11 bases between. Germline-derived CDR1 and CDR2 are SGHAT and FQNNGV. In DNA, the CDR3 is TGTGCCAGCAGCCGAGAGGACTCGACCCAGTACTTC. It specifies CASSREDSTQYF.

The CDR3 region is CASSQDLMGDTEAFF. CDR3 sequence (DNA): TGCGCCAGCAGCCAAGATCTAATGGGGGACACTGAAGCTTTCTTT. This rearrangement joins TRBV4-3 to TRBJ1-1; the D gene is possibly TRBD1 (5 bases). V shed 0 bases and J shed 3 bases, with 11 bases lying between them. This CDR3 is 15 amino acids long. The germline gives CDR1 LGHNA, CDR2 YSLEER.

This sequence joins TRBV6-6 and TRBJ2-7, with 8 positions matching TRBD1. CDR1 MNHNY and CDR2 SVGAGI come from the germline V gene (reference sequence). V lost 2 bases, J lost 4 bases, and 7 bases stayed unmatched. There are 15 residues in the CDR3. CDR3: CASSYNTGGRYEQYF. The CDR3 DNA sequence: TGTGCCAGCAGTTACAATACAGGGGGGAGATACGAGCAGTACTTC.

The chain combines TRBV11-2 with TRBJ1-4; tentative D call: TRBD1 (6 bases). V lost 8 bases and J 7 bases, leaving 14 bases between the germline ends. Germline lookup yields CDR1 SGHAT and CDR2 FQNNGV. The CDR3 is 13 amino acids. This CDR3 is CASEGVRGEKLFF. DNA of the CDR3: TGTGCCAGCGAGGGGGTTAGGGGTGAAAAACTGTTTTTT.

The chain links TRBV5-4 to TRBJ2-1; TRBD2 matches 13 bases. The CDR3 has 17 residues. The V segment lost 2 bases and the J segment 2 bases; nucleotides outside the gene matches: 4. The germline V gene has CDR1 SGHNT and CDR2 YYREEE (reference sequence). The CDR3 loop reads CASSFLGLAGAYNEQFF. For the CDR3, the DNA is TGTGCCAGCAGCTTCCTCGGACTAGCGGGGGCCTACAATGAGCAGTTCTTC.

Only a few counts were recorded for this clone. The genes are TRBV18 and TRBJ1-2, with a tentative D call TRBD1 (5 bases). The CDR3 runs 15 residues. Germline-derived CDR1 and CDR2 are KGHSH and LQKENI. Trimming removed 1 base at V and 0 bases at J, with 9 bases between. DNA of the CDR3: TGTGCCAGCTCACCACGGCAGGGAGCTAACTATGGCTACACCTTC. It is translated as CASSPRQGANYGYTF.

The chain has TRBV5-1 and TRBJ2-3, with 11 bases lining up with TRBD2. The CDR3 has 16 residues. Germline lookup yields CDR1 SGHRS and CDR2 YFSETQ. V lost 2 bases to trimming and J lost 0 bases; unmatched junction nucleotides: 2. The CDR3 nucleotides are TGCGCCAGCAGCTTACTAGCGGGGGTTAGCACAGATACGCAGTATTTT. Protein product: CASSLLAGVSTDTQYF.

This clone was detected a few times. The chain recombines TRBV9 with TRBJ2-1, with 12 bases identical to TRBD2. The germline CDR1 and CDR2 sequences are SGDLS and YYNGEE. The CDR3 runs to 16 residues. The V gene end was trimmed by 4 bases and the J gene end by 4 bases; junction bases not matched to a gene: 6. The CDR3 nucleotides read TGTGCCAGCAGCAGACTAGGACTAGCGGGGTACAATGAGCAGTTCTTC. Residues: CASSRLGLAGYNEQFF.

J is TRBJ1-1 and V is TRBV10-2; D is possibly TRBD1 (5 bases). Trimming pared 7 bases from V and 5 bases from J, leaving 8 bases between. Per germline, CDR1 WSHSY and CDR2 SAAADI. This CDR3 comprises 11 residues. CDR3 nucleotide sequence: TGCGCCAGCAAACGGGGGACTGAAGCTTTCTTT. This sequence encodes CASKRGTEAFF.

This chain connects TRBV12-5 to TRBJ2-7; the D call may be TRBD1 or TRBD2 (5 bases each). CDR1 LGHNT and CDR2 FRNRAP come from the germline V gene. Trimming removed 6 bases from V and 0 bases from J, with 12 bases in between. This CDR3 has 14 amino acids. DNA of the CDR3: TGTGCTAGTGGAACCGGGACGCACTCCTACGAGCAGTACTTC. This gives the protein CASGTGTHSYEQYF. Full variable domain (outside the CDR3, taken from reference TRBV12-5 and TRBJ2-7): DARVTQTPRHKVTEMGQEVTMRCQPILGHNTVFWYRQTMMQGLELLAYFRNRAPLDDSGMPKDRFSAEMPDATLATLKIQPSEPRDSAVYFCASGTGTHSYEQYFGPGTRLTVT.

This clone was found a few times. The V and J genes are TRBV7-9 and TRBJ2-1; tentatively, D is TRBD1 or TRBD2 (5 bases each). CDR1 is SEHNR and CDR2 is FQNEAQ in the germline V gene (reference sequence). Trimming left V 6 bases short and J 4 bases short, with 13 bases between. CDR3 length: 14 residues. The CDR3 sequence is CASSRDRRYNEQFF. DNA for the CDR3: TGTGCCAGCAGTCGGGACCGGCGATACAATGAGCAGTTCTTC.

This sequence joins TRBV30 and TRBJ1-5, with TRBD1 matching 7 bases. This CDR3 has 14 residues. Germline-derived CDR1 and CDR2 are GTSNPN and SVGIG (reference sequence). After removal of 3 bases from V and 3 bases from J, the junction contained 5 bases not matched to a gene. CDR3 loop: CAWRSGQPNQPQHF. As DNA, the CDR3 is TGTGCCTGGAGATCGGGACAGCCCAATCAGCCCCAGCATTTT.

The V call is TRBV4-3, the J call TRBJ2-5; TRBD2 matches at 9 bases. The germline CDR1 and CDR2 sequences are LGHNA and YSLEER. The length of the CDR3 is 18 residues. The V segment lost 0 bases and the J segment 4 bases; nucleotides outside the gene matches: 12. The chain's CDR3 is CASSQERPGLAVGETQYF. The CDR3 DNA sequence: TGCGCCAGCAGCCAAGAGCGGCCGGGACTAGCAGTTGGAGAGACCCAGTACTTC.

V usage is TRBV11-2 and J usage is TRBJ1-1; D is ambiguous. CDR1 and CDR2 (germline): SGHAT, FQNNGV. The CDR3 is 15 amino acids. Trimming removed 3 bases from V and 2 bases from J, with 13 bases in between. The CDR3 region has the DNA TGTGCCAGCAGCTTTGGTCCCGGGCTTAACACTGAAGCTTTCTTT. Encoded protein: CASSFGPGLNTEAFF.

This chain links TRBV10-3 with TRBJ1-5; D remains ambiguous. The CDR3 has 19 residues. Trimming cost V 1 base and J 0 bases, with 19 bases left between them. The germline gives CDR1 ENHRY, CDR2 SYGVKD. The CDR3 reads CAISEFYPSRHLSNQPQHF. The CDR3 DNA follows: TGTGCCATCAGTGAGTTCTACCCTTCAAGACACCTTAGCAATCAGCCCCAGCATTTT.

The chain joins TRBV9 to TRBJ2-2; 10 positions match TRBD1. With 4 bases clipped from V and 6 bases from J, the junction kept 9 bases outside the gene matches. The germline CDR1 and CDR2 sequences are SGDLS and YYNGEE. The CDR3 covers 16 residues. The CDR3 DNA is TGTGCCAGCAGCCCCCGGGACAGGGGAAGCGCCGGGGAGCTGTTTTTT. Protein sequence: CASSPRDRGSAGELFF.

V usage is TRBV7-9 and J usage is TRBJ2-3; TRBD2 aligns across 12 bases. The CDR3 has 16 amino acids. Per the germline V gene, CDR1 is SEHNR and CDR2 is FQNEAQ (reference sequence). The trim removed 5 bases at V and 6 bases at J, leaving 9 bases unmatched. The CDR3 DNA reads TGTGCCAGCAGCCCGACTAGCGGGGGCCCAGTGGATACGCAGTATTTT. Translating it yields CASSPTSGGPVDTQYF.

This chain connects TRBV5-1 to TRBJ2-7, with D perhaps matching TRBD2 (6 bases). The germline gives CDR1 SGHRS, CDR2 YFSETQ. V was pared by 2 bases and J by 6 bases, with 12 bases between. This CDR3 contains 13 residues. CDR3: CASSFNQGGEQYF. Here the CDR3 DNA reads TGCGCCAGCAGCTTTAACCAGGGAGGCGAGCAGTACTTC.

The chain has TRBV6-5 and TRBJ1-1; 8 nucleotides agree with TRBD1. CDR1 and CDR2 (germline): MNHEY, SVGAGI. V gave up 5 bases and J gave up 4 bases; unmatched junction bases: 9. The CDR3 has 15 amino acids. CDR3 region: CASSAPSGGGTEAFF. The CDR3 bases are TGTGCCAGCAGTGCCCCTTCAGGGGGCGGCACTGAAGCTTTCTTT.